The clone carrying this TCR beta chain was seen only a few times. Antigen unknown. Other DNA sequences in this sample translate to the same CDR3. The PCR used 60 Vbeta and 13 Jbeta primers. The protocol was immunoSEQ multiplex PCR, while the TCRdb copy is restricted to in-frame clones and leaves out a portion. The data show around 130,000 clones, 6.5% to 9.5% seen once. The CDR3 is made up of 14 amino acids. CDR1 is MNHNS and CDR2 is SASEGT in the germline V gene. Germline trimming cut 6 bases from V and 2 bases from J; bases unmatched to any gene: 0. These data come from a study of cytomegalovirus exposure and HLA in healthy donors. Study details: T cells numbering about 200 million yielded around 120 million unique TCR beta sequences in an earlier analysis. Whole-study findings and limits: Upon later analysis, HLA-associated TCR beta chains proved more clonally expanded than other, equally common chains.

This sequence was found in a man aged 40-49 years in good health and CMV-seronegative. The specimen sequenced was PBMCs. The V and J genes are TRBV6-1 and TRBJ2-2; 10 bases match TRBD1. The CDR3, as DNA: TGTGCCAGCAGGACAGGGGGCAACACCGGGGAGCTGTTTTTT. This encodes CASRTGGNTGELFF.